The 11 T cell receptor beta chains below all came from one sample that was sequenced in a study of shared clonotypes between healthy human individuals (dated by TCRdb to the early 2020s). Library method: the immunoSEQ multiplex PCR assay. Entries here come from immuneACCESS through TCRdb and include only in-frame sequences with V and J called. Some clones fail to appear in such tables; in the studies checked, an unresolved V gene covers under half of the shortfall, and the cause of the remainder is unknown. This sample comprises approximately 1.5 million clones, around 98.5% of them detected only once. Clones ranked in the top ten supply around 0.33% of the sample. Sample: naive CD4+ T cells sorted from blood. The sample's cell subset or site label, in plain terms: CD45RA+ positively selected. The source is a man between 25 and 39 years old in good health.

The chain uses TRBV18 and TRBJ2-5, with a tentative D call TRBD1 (6 bases). The better agreement between TRBJ2-7 and the DNA end casts doubt on the J call. Per germline, CDR1 KGHSH and CDR2 LQKENI. The CDR3 consists of 14 residues. The DNA of the CDR3 is TGTGCCAGCTCACCACCAGGGACACTATACGAGCAGTACTTC. This translates into CASSPPGTLYEQYF.

The genes are TRBV7-7 and TRBJ2-2; 9 nucleotides agree with TRBD1. This CDR3 has 16 amino acids. CDR1 and CDR2 (germline): SSHAT, FNYEAQ (reference sequence). Trimming removed 5 bases from V and 4 bases from J; junction bases left unmatched: 8. The CDR3 sequence: CASSAVGTGPTGELFF. The CDR3 region has the DNA TGTGCCAGCAGCGCTGTGGGGACAGGGCCCACCGGGGAGCTGTTTTTT.

The CDR3 protein is CASSLAIVDGDEQFF. DNA of the CDR3: TGCGCCAGCAGCTTGGCTATTGTTGACGGCGATGAGCAGTTCTTC. V is TRBV5-1 and J is TRBJ2-1; D is unclear. The ends were cut back, 0 bases at V and 8 bases at J, with 15 bases in the middle. The germline CDR1 and CDR2 sequences are SGHRS and YFSETQ. The CDR3 length is 15 residues.

The chain employs TRBV19 and TRBJ2-7; 13 bases match TRBD2. The V segment lost 4 bases and the J segment 9 bases; nucleotides outside the gene matches: 3. Germline-derived CDR1 and CDR2 are LNHDA and SQIVND (reference sequence). This CDR3 contains 13 residues. CDR3 sequence reads: CASSTGLAGVQYF. CDR3 in DNA: TGTGCCAGTAGTACAGGACTAGCGGGAGTGCAGTACTTC.

V is TRBV29-1 and J is TRBJ2-1; D not certain. V lost 0 bases to trimming and J lost 7 bases, with 13 bases between them. CDR1 is SQVTM, CDR2 ANQGSEA, per germline. The CDR3 spans 14 residues. The CDR3 nucleotides read TGCAGCGTTGAAGATTCGTCCTCTGTGAATGAGCAGTTCTTC. It encodes CSVEDSSSVNEQFF.

The chain has TRBV4-3 and TRBJ2-7; a possible D gene is TRBD2 (6 bases). V was trimmed by 0 bases and J by 2 bases, leaving 20 bases between them. The CDR3 is made up of 18 amino acids. Per germline, CDR1 LGHNA and CDR2 YSLEER. CDR3 in amino acids: CASSQENPTGGLTYEQYF. For the CDR3, the DNA is TGCGCCAGCAGCCAAGAAAATCCTACAGGAGGACTAACCTACGAGCAGTACTTC.

V is TRBV2 and J is TRBJ2-7; TRBD2 matches 12 bases. The length of the CDR3 is 14 residues. V shed 4 bases and J 6 bases; nucleotides not matched to a gene: 4. Per germline, CDR1 SNHLY and CDR2 FYNNEI. The CDR3 DNA sequence: TGTGCCAGCAGTGGGACTAGCGGGAAGGTCGAGCAGTACTTC. This encodes CASSGTSGKVEQYF.

This sequence joins TRBV9 and TRBJ2-3; TRBD2 aligns across 7 bases. The V gene's germline CDR1 is SGDLS and CDR2 YYNGEE. V shed 0 bases, J shed 0 bases, and the junction held 7 bases outside the gene matches. The CDR3 is made up of 17 amino acids. The CDR3 reads CASSVAKGLESTDTQYF. CDR3 nucleotide sequence: TGTGCCAGCAGCGTAGCGAAAGGACTAGAAAGCACAGATACGCAGTATTTT.

The chain joins TRBV27 to TRBJ2-7, with a tentative D call TRBD1 (5 bases). Germline CDR1 is MNHEY and CDR2 is SMNVEV (reference sequence). The CDR3 covers 14 residues. V was clipped by 4 bases and J by 0 bases, with 10 bases between them. The CDR3 sequence is CASSWGRSSYEQYF. In DNA form, the CDR3 reads TGTGCCAGCAGTTGGGGCAGGAGCTCCTACGAGCAGTACTTC.

The V gene is TRBV2, the J gene TRBJ2-3; 10 nucleotides match TRBD2. V gave up 2 bases and J gave up 3 bases; unmatched junction bases: 2. This CDR3 comprises 15 residues. Germline V lookup: CDR1 SNHLY, CDR2 FYNNEI. The CDR3 DNA follows: TGTGCCAGCAGTGAACCGGGACTAGCGACAGATACGCAGTATTTT. Its protein is CASSEPGLATDTQYF.

V usage is TRBV18 and J usage is TRBJ2-4, with unresolved D. The V end was cut by 8 bases, the J end by 8 bases, with 19 bases between. Per the germline V gene, CDR1 is KGHSH and CDR2 is LQKENI. The CDR3 has 14 residues. The CDR3 region is CASTPLGSRYIQYF. The CDR3 bases are TGTGCCAGCACCCCCCTAGGGTCCCGGTACATTCAGTACTTC. Full variable domain (outside the CDR3, taken from reference TRBV18 and TRBJ2-4): NAGVMQNPRHLVRRRGQEARLRCSPMKGHSHVYWYRQLPEEGLKFMVYLQKENIIDESGMPKERFSAEFPKEGPSILRIQQVVRGDSAAYFCASTPLGSRYIQYFGAGTRLSVL.